This T cell receptor (beta chain) was observed in a study of blood T cell repertoires in COVID-19. Overall study context: The United States, Italy and Spain were the sources of the acute and convalescent COVID-19 samples.

Only in-frame clones appear in the TCRdb table, and some are missing; sequencing was by immunoSEQ multiplex PCR. Counted here are 350,000 to 550,000 clones, over 75% occurring once; the ten biggest clones make up about 1.1%. This CDR3 has 12 amino acids. V was pared by 5 bases and J by 11 bases, with 15 bases between. Germline lookup yields CDR1 SEHNR and CDR2 FQNEAQ (reference sequence). The chain carries TRBV7-9 and TRBJ1-1; weak D call: TRBD1 (5 bases). The receptor was derived from a man younger than 40 who had recovered from COVID-19. Sequencing was done on a sample of PBMCs or T cells enriched from blood (not recorded which). The CDR3 nucleotides read TGTGCCAGCAGCGGGGACGGCGCGGGGGCTTTCTTT. This translates into CASSGDGAGAFF.